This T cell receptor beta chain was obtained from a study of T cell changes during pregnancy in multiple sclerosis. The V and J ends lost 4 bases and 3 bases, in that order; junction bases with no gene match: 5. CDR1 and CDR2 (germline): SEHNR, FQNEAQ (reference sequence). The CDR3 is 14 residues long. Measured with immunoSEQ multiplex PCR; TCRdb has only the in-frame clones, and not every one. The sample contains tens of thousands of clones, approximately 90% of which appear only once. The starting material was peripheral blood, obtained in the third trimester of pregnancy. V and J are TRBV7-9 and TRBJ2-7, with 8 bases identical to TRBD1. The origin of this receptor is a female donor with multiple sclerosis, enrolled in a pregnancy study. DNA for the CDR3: TGTGCCAGCAGCTCCCCAGGGGGCTTCTACGAGCAGTACTTC. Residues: CASSSPGGFYEQYF.